Listed below are T cell receptor beta chains from one sample, sequenced in a study of cytomegalovirus exposure and HLA in healthy donors. Generated by immunoSEQ multiplex PCR, the TCRdb table keeps only in-frame clones and is missing some. The sample comprises over 100,000 clones, approximately 80% of which are singletons, and roughly 12% rests with the top ten. Sequences were obtained from PBMCs. Receptors were obtained from a middle-aged woman in good health and CMV-seropositive. CDR3s leave out the opening cysteine and the closing phenylalanine or tryptophan.

V,CDR3
TRBV5-6,ASSYTGDSSYEQY
TRBV2,ASSERAGVPT
TRBV27,ASSPTEGYQPQH
TRBV30,AWSGTGGSFH
TRBV4-1,ASTDRGKTEAF
TRBV6-1,ASSTRTGAYEQY
TRBV10-3,AIGRLAYNEQF
TRBV6-4,ASSLDRNTEAF
TRBV30,AWSTPTGQMNTEAF
TRBV7-9,ASSLMAAQNYGYT
TRBV4-2,ASSQEPGTTNEKLF
TRBV30,AWRARGWVGELF
TRBV27,ASGNTLQLNYGYT
TRBV27,ASRKGGGNNEQF
TRBV5-1,ASSSGGTLRYEQY
TRBV6-4,ASKIEDSMNTEAF
TRBV6-5,ASSYWSGGMNTEAF
TRBV19,ASSTFRGGNQPQH
TRBV5-1,ASSLFQRRSPLH
TRBV4-2,ASSQDSGTDTQY
TRBV7-7,ASSLGQGVQETQY
TRBV5-1,ASSQQDRGDAF
TRBV7-3,ASSSGQVTEAF
TRBV28,ASSSGTGSSYGYT
TRBV5-6,ASSYTGGDGYT
TRBV10-3,AITGTGELF
TRBV7-2,ASSPGVQGGSGYT
TRBV30,AWSSQGKSYT
TRBV7-2,ASSPHASGGLEQF
TRBV9,ASSPRITANYGYT
TRBV4-1,ASSQDRWGRDNEQF
TRBV30,AWRGRDRGHEQY
TRBV2,ASSLSTDTQY
TRBV6-1,ASSDSGGNQPQH
TRBV2,AKPGPGGGYT
TRBV27,ASSQGLAGLEETQY